This T cell receptor (beta chain) originates from a study of shared clonotypes between healthy human individuals. Study background: Samples came from two female and a few male donors aged 18 to 49.

The assay ran at deep level. Some clones are missing from TCRdb's copy, which holds only in-frame ones; the method was immunoSEQ multiplex PCR. The sample records 550,000 to 600,000 clones, 95% to 98% being singletons. Terminally differentiated effector memory CD45RA+ cells were left out of the naive CD8 fraction, which was CD45RO-negative and positively selected for CCR7. Every contributor of samples was a Caucasian grown-up residing in Nashville, Tennessee. V dropped 5 bases and J dropped 4; count of bases not matched to a gene: 7. The CDR3 has 16 residues. Germline V gene data show CDR1 as SGHTA and CDR2 as FQGNSA.

This clonotype was obtained from a man aged 30-40 years in good health. Sequenced input: naive CD8+ T cells sorted from blood. This chain links TRBV7-2 with TRBJ2-7, with 14 nucleotides matching TRBD2. CDR3 residues: CASSLLGTSGRYEQYF. The CDR3 DNA sequence: TGTGCCAGCAGCCTTCTAGGGACTAGCGGGAGATACGAGCAGTACTTC.